This is a list of T cell receptor beta chains from one sample in a study of Graves' ophthalmopathy and Graves' hyperthyroidism. TCRdb reprocessed the multiplex PCR reads via MiXCR and lists one record per CDR3 protein. The table includes roughly 1.1 million distinct CDR3 sequences, roughly two fifths detected once. Sequencing was performed on peripheral blood or thyroid tissue (not recorded which). Receptors originate from an adult man with Graves' hyperthyroidism. CDR3s include the opening cysteine and the closing phenylalanine or tryptophan. The D gene is left open where the match is weak. For some rows the clone size is stated as once, few or many, or as a class when expanded; others skip it.

CDR3aa | CDR3nt | abundance | v_gene | d_gene | j_gene
CAIGLAGSGNSPLHF | TGTGCCATCGGACTAGCGGGGTCCGGTAATTCACCCCTCCACTTT | . | TRBV10-1 | . | TRBJ1-6
CASSIHNQPQHF | TGTGCCAGCAGCATCCACAATCAGCCCCAGCATTTT | . | TRBV3-1 | . | TRBJ1-5
CASREEVPGQKLF | TGTGCCAGCAGGGAAGAGGTACCGGGACAGAAACTTTTT | many | TRBV2 | TRBD1 | TRBJ1-4
CASSQGRGGGNTIYF | TGCGCCAGCAGCCAAGGGCGAGGCGGTGGAAACACCATATATTTT | . | TRBV4-1 | . | TRBJ1-3
CASSQVVGFYEQYF | TGCGCCAGCAGCCAAGTAGTAGGGTTCTACGAGCAGTACTTC | . | TRBV7-8 | . | TRBJ2-7
CASNTGTGEYF | TGTGCCAGCAACACCGGGACAGGGGAGTACTTC | . | TRBV7-3 | TRBD1 | TRBJ2-7
CSPRTGEAFF | TGCAGTCCCAGGACAGGGGAAGCTTTCTTT | few | TRBV20-1 | TRBD1 | TRBJ1-1
CASSQTPGQGSNQPQHF | TGTGCCAGCAGCCAGACACCGGGACAGGGAAGCAATCAGCCCCAGCATTTT | . | TRBV2 | TRBD1 | TRBJ1-5
CSAEKGGTGNGYTF | TGCAGCGCTGAAAAGGGGGGGACAGGGAATGGCTACACCTTC | few | TRBV29-1 | TRBD1 | TRBJ1-2
CASSLHLGRDGTGDIQYF | TGTGCCAGCAGCTTACATCTCGGCAGGGACGGGACGGGGGACATTCAGTACTTC | . | TRBV7-2 | . | TRBJ2-4
CASSLFGQGFEQYF | TGTGCCAGCAGCTTATTCGGACAGGGCTTCGAGCAGTACTTC | many | TRBV7-2 | TRBD1 | TRBJ2-7
CASSETVGSNQPQHF | TGCGCCAGCAGCGAAACGGTAGGGAGCAATCAGCCCCAGCATTTT | many | TRBV4-1 | . | TRBJ1-5
CAIHRGGGYTF | TGTGCCATCCACAGGGGAGGTGGCTACACCTTC | . | TRBV10-3 | TRBD1 | TRBJ1-2
CASSSQGAMNTEAFF | TGTGCCAGCAGCTCACAGGGGGCGATGAACACTGAAGCTTTCTTT | many | TRBV5-8 | TRBD1 | TRBJ1-1
CSVGRGSQHYALYYEQYF | TGCAGCGTTGGGCGGGGCAGCCAACACTACGCCCTTTACTACGAGCAGTACTTC | . | TRBV29-1 | . | TRBJ2-7
CASSLGQGMVDTIYF | TGTGCCAGCAGCTTGGGGCAAGGGATGGTAGACACCATATATTTT | . | TRBV5-4 | . | TRBJ1-3
CATSRDFGLTYEQYF | TGTGCCACCAGCAGAGATTTCGGGCTTACCTACGAGCAGTACTTC | many | TRBV15 | . | TRBJ2-7
CASSLGEEGSQETQYF | TGTGCCAGCAGCTTGGGGGAGGAGGGCAGCCAAGAGACCCAGTACTTC | many | TRBV7-3 | . | TRBJ2-5
CASSEPAPLNTEAFF | TGCGCCAGCAGTGAGCCGGCACCCTTGAACACTGAAGCTTTCTTT | . | TRBV10-2 | . | TRBJ1-1
CASSSQTGETSPLHF | TGTGCCAGCAGCTCCCAGACAGGGGAGACTTCACCCCTCCACTTT | many | TRBV7-8 | TRBD1 | TRBJ1-6
CASLGTGNQPQHF | TGTGCCAGCTTAGGAACAGGCAATCAGCCCCAGCATTTT | . | TRBV25-1 | . | TRBJ1-5
CASSQPPALGYTF | TGTGCCAGCAGCCAGCCCCCAGCGCTTGGCTACACCTTC | . | TRBV6-5 | . | TRBJ1-2
CAISEPENANTEASF | TGTGCCATCAGCGAGCCTGAGAATGCGAACACTGAAGCTTCCTTT | . | TRBV10-3 | . | TRBJ1-1
CASSEYRGNNEKLFF | TGTGCCAGCAGTGAATATAGGGGGAATAATGAAAAACTGTTTTTT | . | TRBV25-1 | . | TRBJ1-4
CASSIQVVQNTEAFF | TGTGCCAGTAGTATCCAAGTCGTACAGAACACTGAAGCTTTCTTT | many | TRBV19 | . | TRBJ1-1
CSAIFEAYEQYF | TGCAGTGCTATATTTGAGGCCTACGAGCAGTACTTC | few | TRBV20-1 | . | TRBJ2-7
CASSQGPGFYEQYFGPGFF | . | . | TRBV7-2 | . | TRBJ1-4
CASSGGPSYRGNTEAFF | TGTGCCAGCAGCGGGGGCCCTTCTTATAGGGGGAACACTGAAGCTTTCTTT | few | TRBV2 | . | TRBJ1-1
CASSDRGHGPENTEAFF | TGTGCCAGCAGTGATAGAGGCCATGGGCCAGAGAACACTGAAGCTTTCTTT | . | TRBV10-3 | . | TRBJ1-1
CASSPDYGGTQYF | TGTGCCAGCAGTCCGGACTACGGGGGGACCCAGTACTTC | . | TRBV7-8 | . | TRBJ2-5
CASSQDYGGNQPQHF | TGTGCCAGCAGCCAAGATTATGGGGGCAATCAGCCCCAGCATTTT | few | TRBV9 | . | TRBJ1-5
CASSQRPSGYTF | TGTGCCAGCAGTCAACGTCCTAGTGGCTACACCTTC | . | TRBV12-3/TRBV12-4 | . | TRBJ1-2
CATSDNRNIDRHGYTF | TGTGCCACCAGTGACAACCGCAACATCGACCGGCATGGCTACACCTTC | many | TRBV24-1 | . | TRBJ1-2
CASSTLTPDNYGANVLTF | TGTGCCAGTAGTACCCTCACGCCCGATAACTATGGGGCCAACGTCCTGACTTTC | once | TRBV19 | . | TRBJ2-6
CASRGQAGPGNQPQHF | TGTGCCAGCAGAGGACAGGCGGGGCCCGGCAATCAGCCCCAGCATTTT | . | TRBV7-2 | TRBD1 | TRBJ1-5
CASSLGSDNQPQHF | TGCGCCAGCAGCTTGGGGTCAGATAATCAGCCCCAGCATTTT | many | TRBV5-1 | . | TRBJ1-5
CASSPLGGTNTEAFF | TGCGCCAGCAGCCCACTGGGGGGGACGAACACTGAAGCTTTCTTT | many | TRBV5-1 | . | TRBJ1-1
CASNNRGYEQYF | TGTGCCAGCAACAACAGGGGCTACGAGCAGTACTTC | few | TRBV7-2 | TRBD1 | TRBJ2-7
CASSPQGYGNSPLHF | TGTGCCAGCAGCCCACAGGGTTACGGAAATTCACCCCTCCACTTT | . | TRBV5-4 | . | TRBJ1-6
CASSFDRGGYGYTF | TGTGCCAGTAGCTTTGACAGGGGAGGCTATGGCTACACCTTC | many | TRBV19 | TRBD1 | TRBJ1-2
CSASQDGYQPQHF | TGCAGTGCTAGTCAGGACGGTTATCAGCCCCAGCATTTT | . | TRBV20-1 | . | TRBJ1-5
CATSAYSWRENTGELFF | TGTGCCACCAGCGCCTACTCGTGGCGGGAGAACACCGGGGAGCTGTTTTTT | . | TRBV24-1 | . | TRBJ2-2
CASSVDAEEQETQYF | TGTGCCAGCAGCGTAGACGCGGAAGAGCAAGAGACCCAGTACTTC | few | TRBV9 | . | TRBJ2-5
CSVGGTGGGDTQYF | TGCAGCGTCGGTGGGACAGGGGGTGGTGATACGCAGTATTTT | . | TRBV29-1 | TRBD1 | TRBJ2-3
CASRRRGVNQPQHF | TGTGCCAGCAGGAGGCGGGGGGTCAATCAGCCCCAGCATTTT | many | TRBV2 | . | TRBJ1-5
CSVEENRGVYGYTF | TGCAGCGTTGAGGAGAACAGGGGAGTCTATGGCTACACCTTC | . | TRBV29-1 | TRBD1 | TRBJ1-2
CASSSGQGGWYGYTF | TGCGCCAGCAGCTCAGGACAGGGAGGATGGTATGGCTACACCTTC | . | TRBV5-1 | TRBD1 | TRBJ1-2
CSARPRVAGRSHEQYF | TGCAGTGCTAGACCAAGGGTCGCAGGTCGATCCCACGAGCAGTACTTC | . | TRBV20-1 | . | TRBJ2-7
CASSFDGSYEQYF | TGTGCCAGCAGCTTTGACGGATCCTACGAGCAGTACTTC | many | TRBV7-9 | . | TRBJ2-7
CSVQGTGNSPLHF | TGCAGCGTTCAGGGGACAGGCAATTCACCCCTCCACTTT | many | TRBV29-1 | TRBD1 | TRBJ1-6
CASSLGESRTVSGNTIYF | TGTGCCAGCAGTTTAGGAGAATCCAGGACAGTCTCTGGAAACACCATATATTTT | . | TRBV12-3/TRBV12-4 | . | TRBJ1-3
CASSAKSGENSPLHF | TGTGCCAGCAGCGCAAAATCGGGGGAAAATTCACCCCTCCACTTT | . | TRBV3-1 | . | TRBJ1-6
CASSQTGAQPQHF | TGCGCCAGCAGCCAGACAGGGGCTCAGCCCCAGCATTTT | . | TRBV4-1 | TRBD1 | TRBJ1-5
CASTLRSYEQYF | TGTGCCAGCACCCTCAGGAGCTACGAGCAGTACTTC | few | TRBV12-3/TRBV12-4 | . | TRBJ2-7
CAWSVLGRNTEAFF | TGTGCCTGGAGTGTTTTGGGCAGGAATACTGAAGCTTTCTTT | . | TRBV30 | . | TRBJ1-1
CSASGTSGSLSYEQYF | TGCAGTGCTAGCGGGACTAGCGGGAGCCTCTCCTACGAGCAGTACTTC | few | TRBV20-1 | TRBD2 | TRBJ2-7
CASSIAQGTYEQYF | TGCGCCAGCAGCATTGCTCAAGGAACCTACGAGCAGTACTTC | many | TRBV4-3 | . | TRBJ2-7
CSVVGLGTTDTQYF | TGCAGCGTAGTCGGACTAGGGACCACAGATACGCAGTATTTT | once | TRBV29-1 | TRBD2 | TRBJ2-3
CASRPTLQGYPYNSPLHF | TGTGCCAGCAGGCCAACATTACAGGGCTACCCTTATAATTCACCCCTCCACTTT | many | TRBV7-8 | . | TRBJ1-6